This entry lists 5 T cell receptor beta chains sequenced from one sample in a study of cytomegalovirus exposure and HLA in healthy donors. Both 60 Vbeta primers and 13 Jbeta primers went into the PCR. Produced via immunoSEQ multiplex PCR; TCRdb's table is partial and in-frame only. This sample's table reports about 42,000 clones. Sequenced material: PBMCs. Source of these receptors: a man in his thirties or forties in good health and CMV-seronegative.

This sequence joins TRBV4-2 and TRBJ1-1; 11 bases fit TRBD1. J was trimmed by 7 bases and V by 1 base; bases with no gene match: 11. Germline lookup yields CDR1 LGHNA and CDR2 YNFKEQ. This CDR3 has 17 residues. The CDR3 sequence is CASSQGMRDRGGFEAFF. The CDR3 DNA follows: TGTGCCAGCAGCCAAGGAATGCGGGACAGGGGGGGATTTGAAGCTTTCTTT.

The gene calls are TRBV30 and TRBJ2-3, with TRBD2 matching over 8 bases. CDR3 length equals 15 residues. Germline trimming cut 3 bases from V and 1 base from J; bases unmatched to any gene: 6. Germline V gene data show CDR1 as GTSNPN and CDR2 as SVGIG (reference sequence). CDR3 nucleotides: TGTGCCTGGAGCCGGGCGGGGGGCGGCACAGATACGCAGTATTTT. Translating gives CAWSRAGGGTDTQYF.

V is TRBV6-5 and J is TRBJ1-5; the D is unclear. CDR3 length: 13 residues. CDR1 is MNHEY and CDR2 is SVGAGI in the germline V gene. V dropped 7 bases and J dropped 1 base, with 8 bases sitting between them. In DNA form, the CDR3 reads TGTGCCAGCAACGGCGGGAGCAATCAGCCCCAGCATTTT. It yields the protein CASNGGSNQPQHF.

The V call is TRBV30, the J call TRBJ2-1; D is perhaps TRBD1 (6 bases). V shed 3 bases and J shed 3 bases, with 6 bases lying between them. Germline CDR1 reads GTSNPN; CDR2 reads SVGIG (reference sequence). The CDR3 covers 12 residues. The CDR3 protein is CAWRDSYNEQFF. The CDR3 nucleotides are TGTGCCTGGAGGGACAGCTACAATGAGCAGTTCTTC. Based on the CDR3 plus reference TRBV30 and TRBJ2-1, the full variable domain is SQTIHQWPATLVQPVGSPLSLECTVEGTSNPNLYWYRQAAGRGLQLLFYSVGIGQISSEVPQNLSASRPQDRQFILSSKKLLLSDSGFYLCAWRDSYNEQFFGPGTRLTVL.

The CDR3 coding sequence is TGTGCCAGCAGGTCGACAGATCATAGCCCTTACGAGCAGTACTTC. Its protein product is CASRSTDHSPYEQYF. The rearrangement links TRBV5-6 to TRBJ2-7, with D perhaps matching TRBD1 (5 bases). Germline values: CDR1 SGHDT, CDR2 YYEEEE. V was cut by 5 bases and J by 4 bases, with 19 bases left in between. The CDR3 extends over 15 amino acids.